Listed here is a single T cell receptor beta chain. It is likely a read error: a sequence one base away is far more abundant. TCR beta libraries were built with iRepertoire HTBI primers and Arm-PCR of CDR3 regions. TCRdb ran MiXCR on the multiplex PCR reads and lists one entry per CDR3 protein. The sample holds 360,000 or so distinct CDR3 sequences, 16% seen once. This record comes from a study of regulatory T cells in long-lasting Graves disease. As for the study in general: Freshly diagnosed Graves' patients had used antithyroid drugs for under 3 months.

This CDR3 has 15 amino acids. V lost 2 bases and J lost 10; bases outside the gene matches: 10. Time point indicated: newly diagnosed GD, antithyroid drugs for less than 3 months. Researchers made the TCR library from RNA that was extracted from PBMCs. This same sample was also taken into another study, of T cells in Graves' hyperthyroidism and ophthalmopathy. That source notes: Thyroid ultrasound and orbital computed tomography, with clinical symptoms and serum thyroxine and TRAb, informed diagnoses. From stable hyperthyroidism, ophthalmopathy was set apart by a 13 V-J model.

The V gene is TRBV12-3 or TRBV12-4, the J gene TRBJ2-1; TRBD2 matches 8 bases. This specimen consisted of peripheral blood mononuclear cells (PBMCs), obtained at new diagnosis, from a patient treated with antithyroid drugs. This TCR derives from a woman aged 18-29 years with Graves disease. The CDR3 DNA reads TGTGCCAGCAGTTTATCTGGCGGGGGGCGTGTCGAGCAGTTCTTC. Translating gives CASSLSGGGRVEQFF.